The 10 T cell receptor beta chains reported below all come from one sample, sequenced in a study of T cell responses to AZD1222 COVID-19 vaccine. Some clones are missing from TCRdb's copy, which holds only in-frame ones; the method was immunoSEQ multiplex PCR. The data hold roughly 150,000 clones, with 84% observed a single time. Specimen: peripheral blood, collected on day 0 of AZD1222 vaccination. The source of these receptors is an adult in good health.

This clone was found once. The chain employs TRBV4-1 and TRBJ1-5; no definite D call. With 1 base removed from V and 0 bases from J, the gap between germline ends came to 16 bases. The CDR3 contains 18 residues. Germline values: CDR1 MGHRA, CDR2 YSYEKL. CDR3 residues: CASSQVPSAADSNQPQHF. In DNA, the CDR3 is TGCGCCAGCAGCCAAGTCCCATCGGCAGCTGATAGCAATCAGCCCCAGCATTTT.

The V and J genes are TRBV30 and TRBJ1-5, with D possibly TRBD1 on 6 matching bases. Trimming took off 1 base at V and 3 bases at J, with 7 bases between the two ends. This CDR3 has 13 residues. Per germline, CDR1 GTSNPN and CDR2 SVGIG (reference sequence). The CDR3 DNA is TGTGCCTGGAGTGCAGGGGTCAATCAGCCCCAGCATTTT. Its protein is CAWSAGVNQPQHF.

V and J are TRBV18 and TRBJ1-6; D uncertain. The V end lost 1 base, the J end lost 3 bases, and 7 bases lay between the germline ends. Germline V lookup: CDR1 KGHSH, CDR2 LQKENI. CDR3 length: 15 amino acids. The CDR3 nucleotides read TGTGCCAGCTCACCACTTCCAATCTATAATTCACCCCTCCACTTT. Translated: CASSPLPIYNSPLHF.

This chain connects TRBV19 to TRBJ2-7; TRBD1 matches 8 bases. CDR1 LNHDA and CDR2 SQIVND come from the germline V gene (reference sequence). The CDR3 is made up of 15 amino acids. Trimming took 6 bases from V and 4 from J; bases not matched to a gene: 11. The CDR3: CASSISGTGLYEQYF. In DNA, the CDR3 is TGTGCCAGTAGCATCTCCGGGACAGGACTTTACGAGCAGTACTTC.

V is TRBV18 and J is TRBJ2-1; 9 bases are a match to TRBD1. V was clipped by 3 bases and J by 3 bases; unmatched bases: 6. Germline values: CDR1 KGHSH, CDR2 LQKENI. The CDR3 has 16 residues. The CDR3 here is CASSPLGQGVYNEQFF. The DNA for the CDR3 is TGTGCCAGCTCACCCCTGGGACAGGGCGTCTACAATGAGCAGTTCTTC.

The CDR3 DNA reads TGTGCCAGCAGCGTCGAACTGGACCAAGAGACCCAGTACTTC. Translating it yields CASSVELDQETQYF. The chain links TRBV5-5 to TRBJ2-5; D is unresolved. V lost 4 bases and J lost 0, with 10 bases in between. There are 14 residues in the CDR3. Looked up from germline, CDR1 is SGHKS and CDR2 is YYEKEE (reference sequence).

This chain connects TRBV4-1 to TRBJ1-2; no clear D. The CDR3 loop spans 17 amino acids. Germline assignment: CDR1 MGHRA and CDR2 YSYEKL. Deletions cut 0 bases from V and 0 bases from J, with 14 bases between. In DNA form, the CDR3 reads TGCGCCAGCAGCCAAGAGAATTGGCGGCTTACTAACTATGGCTACACCTTC. The encoded protein is CASSQENWRLTNYGYTF.

The chain joins TRBV28 to TRBJ2-7, with 7 positions matching TRBD1. This CDR3 has 16 amino acids. The trim removed 5 bases at V and 1 base at J, leaving 11 bases unmatched. Germline V lookup: CDR1 MDHEN, CDR2 SYDVKM. The CDR3 nucleotides read TGTGCCAGCAGTGGAACCGGGACAGCGATTTCCTACGAGCAGTACTTC. Protein product: CASSGTGTAISYEQYF.

The chain uses TRBV6-5 and TRBJ2-7, with 7 bases that match TRBD1. CDR1 MNHEY and CDR2 SVGAGI come from the germline V gene. The CDR3 totals 15 residues. The J segment lost 5 bases and the V segment lost 4 bases, leaving 11 bases of the junction unmatched. The chain's CDR3 is CASSLGTAYSHEQYF. The CDR3 DNA follows: TGTGCCAGCAGTTTAGGGACAGCCTACAGTCACGAGCAGTACTTC.

This chain uses TRBV7-8 with TRBJ1-5; TRBD1 matches 12 bases. This CDR3 comprises 13 residues. CDR1 is SGHVS and CDR2 is FQNEAQ in the germline V gene. Trimming cost V 11 bases and J 4 bases; bases outside gene matches: 3. This CDR3 reads CAAGQGANQPQHF. DNA for the CDR3: TGTGCCGCGGGACAGGGGGCGAATCAGCCCCAGCATTTT. The variable domain in full, completed from reference TRBV7-8 and TRBJ1-5, reads GAGVSQSPRYKVAKRGQDVALRCDPISGHVSLFWYQQALGQGPEFLTYFQNEAQLDKSGLPSDRFFAERPEGSVSTLKIQRTQQEDSAVYLCAAGQGANQPQHFGDGTRLSIL.